This T cell receptor (beta chain) was retrieved from a study of shared clonotypes between healthy human individuals. V was pared by 3 bases and J by 7 bases, with 4 bases of the junction left unmatched. CDR3 length equals 14 residues. Germline CDR1 reads LGHNT; CDR2 reads FRNRAP. Method: immunoSEQ multiplex PCR; TCRdb's copy keeps in-frame clones and lacks some. The table records roughly 2 million clones, 95% of them present only once. This TCR came from a man aged 18 to 29 in good health. The chain is built from TRBV12-5 and TRBJ2-1, with TRBD1 matching over 9 bases. What was sequenced was naive CD4+ T cells sorted from blood. Noted subset: CD45RA+ positively selected. The CDR3 sequence is CASGLQGARNEQFF. CDR3 DNA: TGTGCTAGTGGTTTACAGGGGGCGCGAAATGAGCAGTTCTTC.